The clone carrying this T cell receptor beta chain was detected only a few times. Antigen specificity is unknown. This record comes from a study of beta chain features in type 1 diabetes. Study observations and caveats: For Type 1 diabetes patients, all four CD4+ subsets carried TCRB CDR3s that were moderately but significantly shorter. In the patient group, naive, central memory and Treg TCRB repertoires seemed more alike than in the healthy donor group.

This CDR3 has 13 amino acids. V trimming: 4 bases; J trimming: 7 bases; junction bases outside the gene matches: 5. Germline assignment: CDR1 LGHNT and CDR2 FRNRAP. cDNA synthesis used the whole RNA isolate, giving expressed TCRB sequences. An average of approximately 4 million reads was obtained for naive, central memory and regulatory T cell samples. Clones were sequenced by immunoSEQ multiplex PCR, and TCRdb holds only the in-frame ones, with some missing. The sample lists approximately 150,000 clones, approximately 13% occurring once. The receptor was derived from a young man with type 1 diabetes. This chain connects TRBV12-5 to TRBJ2-7, with 9 bases matching TRBD1. The sequenced material came from central memory CD4+ T cells from blood. The DNA for the CDR3 is TGTGCTAGTGGTTCGGGACAGGGCGGGGAGCAGTACTTC. Translating gives CASGSGQGGEQYF.